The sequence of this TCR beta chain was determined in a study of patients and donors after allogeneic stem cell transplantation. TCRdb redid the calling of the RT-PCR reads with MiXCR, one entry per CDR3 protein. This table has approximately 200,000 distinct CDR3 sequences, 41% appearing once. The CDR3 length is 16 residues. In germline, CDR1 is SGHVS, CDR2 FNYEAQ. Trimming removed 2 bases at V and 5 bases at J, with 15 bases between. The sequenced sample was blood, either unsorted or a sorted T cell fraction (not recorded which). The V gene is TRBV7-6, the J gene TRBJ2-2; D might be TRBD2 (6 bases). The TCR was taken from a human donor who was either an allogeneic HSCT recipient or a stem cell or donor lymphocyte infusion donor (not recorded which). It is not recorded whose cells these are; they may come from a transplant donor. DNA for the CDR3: TGTGCCAGCAGCTTAATTCCGCGGGAAGGGACCGGGGAGCTGTTTTTT. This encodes CASSLIPREGTGELFF. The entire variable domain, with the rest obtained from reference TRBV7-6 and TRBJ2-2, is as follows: GAGVSQSPRYKVTKRGQDVALRCDPISGHVSLYWYRQALGQGPEFLTYFNYEAQQDKSGLPNDRFSAERPEGSISTLTIQRTEQRDSAMYRCASSLIPREGTGELFFGEGSRLTVL.